These 26 T cell receptor beta chains came from one sample sequenced in a study of regulatory T cells in long-lasting Graves disease. Time point given: persistent/refractory GD, antithyroid drugs over 5 years with positive TRAb. PBMCs were the source of the RNA used for TCR sequencing. Sequencing libraries for TCR beta were prepared with iRepertoire HTBI primers and Arm-PCR of CDR3 regions. Via MiXCR, TCRdb re-called the multiplex PCR reads, giving one row per CDR3 protein. The sample gives around 500,000 distinct CDR3 sequences, roughly 20% of which show up once; roughly 8% is in the top ten. The specimen comprised peripheral blood mononuclear cells (PBMCs), sampled when the disease was refractory, from a patient treated with antithyroid drugs. The source of these receptors is a female donor with Graves disease.

In this sample, this clonotype turned up a few times. The chain carries TRBV27 and TRBJ2-4; maybe TRBD2 (5 bases). Germline-derived CDR1 and CDR2 are MNHEY and SMNVEV (reference sequence). CDR3 length: 14 amino acids. The ends were cut back, 0 bases at V and 9 bases at J, with 12 bases in the middle. The CDR3 bases are TGTGCCAGCAGTTTATCGGTCGGGGTGGGCATTCAGTACTTC. It yields the protein CASSLSVGVGIQYF.

The rearrangement joins TRBV27 to TRBJ2-5, with D unresolved. V was pared by 3 bases and J by 13 bases, with 6 bases between. The CDR3 length is 9 residues. Germline V gives CDR1 MNHEY, CDR2 SMNVEV (reference sequence). CDR3 sequence reads: CASSFPTYF. The CDR3 coding sequence is TGTGCCAGCAGTTTTCCTACGTACTTC.

A few counts support this clonotype. The V and J genes are TRBV28 and TRBJ2-5, with D possibly being TRBD2 (5 bases). This CDR3 has 14 amino acids. CDR1 and CDR2 from the germline V gene are MDHEN and SYDVKM. V was trimmed by 2 bases and J by 7 bases, leaving 14 bases between them. The CDR3 region is CASSLGGGDTTQYF. CDR3 DNA sequence: TGTGCCAGCAGTTTAGGAGGTGGGGATACGACCCAGTACTTC.

This clonotype has at least ten counts. For the CDR3, the DNA is TGTGCCAGCAGCCCGAGGACAGGGTTCTACGAGCAGTACTTC. Protein: CASSPRTGFYEQYF. The chain uses TRBV28 and TRBJ2-7; 8 nucleotides align to TRBD1. The junction had 7 bases not matched to a gene; V was cut back by 6 bases and J by 3 bases. Germline CDR1 and CDR2: MDHEN and SYDVKM. This CDR3 region has 14 residues.

Only a few counts were recorded for this clonotype. The chain has TRBV3-1 and TRBJ2-2, with D possibly matching TRBD1 (6 bases). V was clipped by 3 bases and J by 5 bases, with 10 bases between them. Germline V gives CDR1 LGHDT, CDR2 YNNKEL (reference sequence). This CDR3 has 14 amino acids. This chain's CDR3 is CASSHAQGTGELFF. Here the CDR3 DNA reads TGTGCCAGCAGCCATGCACAGGGAACCGGGGAGCTGTTTTTT.

The chain employs TRBV6-2 or TRBV6-3 and TRBJ2-1; 7 positions match TRBD2. This CDR3 has 16 amino acids. Germline values: CDR1 MNHEY, CDR2 SVGEGT. V gave up 6 bases and J gave up 3 bases; unmatched junction bases: 11. CDR3 in DNA: TGTGCCAGCAGATTCGAAACGGGAGGAGGCTACAATGAGCAGTTCTTC. Its translation: CASRFETGGGYNEQFF.

The J gene is TRBJ1-1, the V gene TRBV6-1, with a tentative D call TRBD1 (6 bases). The CDR3 is 15 residues long. V lost 4 bases to trimming and J lost 4 bases, with 16 bases between them. The germline V gene has CDR1 MNHNS and CDR2 SASEGT. The CDR3 sequence is CASSGKQGRATEAFF. For the CDR3, the DNA is TGTGCCAGCAGTGGAAAACAGGGTCGGGCCACTGAAGCTTTCTTT.

This clonotype appeared once. This rearrangement joins TRBV11-2 to TRBJ2-1; D gene unclear. From germline, CDR1 is SGHAT and CDR2 FQNNGV. V dropped 4 bases and J dropped 9 bases, with 10 bases sitting between them. The CDR3 is 12 residues long. This CDR3 reads CASSSWTPEQFF. CDR3 in DNA: TGTGCCAGCAGCTCCTGGACGCCTGAGCAGTTCTTC.

This clonotype appeared many times. The gene calls are TRBV29-1 and TRBJ2-7; TRBD1 or TRBD2 may be the D gene (6 bases each). Trimming left V 5 bases short and J 6 bases short, with 23 bases between. CDR1 is SQVTM and CDR2 is ANQGSEA in the germline V gene. The CDR3 covers 15 residues. The CDR3 DNA sequence: TGCAGCGTTAATGCATATGGGGGGCTATCGCGCGAGCAGTACTTC. Its protein product is CSVNAYGGLSREQYF.

A word on this clonotype: One end of the junction does not line up with germline, which may come from a read error. The chain recombines TRBV6-5 with TRBJ1-2; TRBD1 matches 7 bases. The germline gives CDR1 MNHEY, CDR2 SVGAGI. CDR3 length: 13 residues. The CDR3 DNA is TGTGCCGGCAGTTTCACAGGGGACTATGGCTACACCTTC. Amino acid sequence: CAGSFTGDYGYTF.

The gene calls are TRBV14 and TRBJ2-7, with 9 bases fitting TRBD2. The CDR3 is 15 amino acids. Trimming took 4 bases from V and 2 from J; bases not matched to a gene: 6. In germline, CDR1 is SGHDN, CDR2 FVKESK. Here the CDR3 reads CASSPSGNGAYEQYF. DNA for the CDR3: TGTGCCAGCAGCCCTAGCGGGAATGGCGCCTACGAGCAGTACTTC.

There are many counts of this clonotype. This chain joins TRBV30 and TRBJ1-2; D not certain. Germline CDR1 reads GTSNPN; CDR2 reads SVGIG (reference sequence). V was clipped by 3 bases and J by 4 bases, with 18 bases between them. The CDR3 runs to 15 residues. CDR3 DNA: TGTGCCTGGAGCCTCGTCGTCGAACCATTCTATGGCTACACCTTC. Translating it yields CAWSLVVEPFYGYTF.

V usage is TRBV28 and J usage is TRBJ1-1; 10 positions agree with TRBD1. J was trimmed by 4 bases and V by 6 bases; bases with no gene match: 11. The CDR3 has 16 amino acids. Germline CDR1 reads MDHEN; CDR2 reads SYDVKM. The DNA for the CDR3 is TGTGCCAGCAGACCGCGGGACAGGGGTTGGGCCACTGAAGCTTTCTTT. This sequence encodes CASRPRDRGWATEAFF.

The table lists this clonotype with many counts. The J gene is TRBJ2-1, the V gene TRBV11-1, with 9 bases lining up with TRBD2. Losses at the gene ends were 1 base for V and 12 bases for J; bases not matched to a gene: 7. This CDR3 comprises 14 residues. Looked up from germline, CDR1 is SGHAT and CDR2 is FQDESV (reference sequence). CDR3 nucleotides: TGTGCCAGCAGCTTAGGAGGTAGCGGGAGTGTGCAGTTCTTC. Its translation is CASSLGGSGSVQFF.

This clonotype was detected ten times or more. The chain carries TRBV20-1 and TRBJ1-2; D is uncertain. The germline V gene encodes CDR1 DFQATT and CDR2 SNEGSKA (reference sequence). This CDR3 contains 14 residues. V dropped 2 bases and J dropped 4 bases, with 14 bases sitting between them. The CDR3 nucleotides read TGCAGTGCTAGATCCAAGCAGGATACCTATGGCTACACCTTC. Translation: CSARSKQDTYGYTF.

This chain connects TRBV19 to TRBJ2-7; possible D gene TRBD2, 6 bases. Looked up from germline, CDR1 is LNHDA and CDR2 is SQIVND (reference sequence). The CDR3 spans 13 residues. Trimming took off 5 bases at V and 6 bases at J, with 14 bases between the two ends. The CDR3 DNA sequence: TGTGCCAGTAGTCCCAGCGCGGGAAGCGAGCAGTACTTC. Protein product: CASSPSAGSEQYF.

This clonotype was recorded many times. The rearrangement links TRBV28 to TRBJ1-2; no firm D call. Germline CDR1 is MDHEN and CDR2 is SYDVKM. V lost 6 bases and J 8 bases, leaving 16 bases between the germline ends. The CDR3 covers 13 residues. In DNA, the CDR3 is TGTGCCAGCAGCACTTCCCCGCTCTACGGCTACACCTTC. Protein: CASSTSPLYGYTF.

This clonotype has ten or more counts. This rearrangement joins TRBV20-1 to TRBJ2-5; tentatively, D is TRBD1 or TRBD2 (5 bases each). There are 14 residues in the CDR3. V was cut by 6 bases and J by 4 bases, with 18 bases left in between. In germline, CDR1 is DFQATT, CDR2 SNEGSKA (reference sequence). Here the CDR3 DNA reads TGCAGTGCCCCGAACTTCGGGGCCGGAGAGACCCAGTACTTC. It encodes CSAPNFGAGETQYF.

This chain joins TRBV12-3 or TRBV12-4 and TRBJ2-3, with D perhaps TRBD1 (5 bases). V was clipped by 3 bases and J by 2 bases, with 6 bases between them. This CDR3 comprises 13 residues. The CDR3 DNA is TGTGCCAGCAGTTTTGGGGCCACAGATACGCAGTATTTT. Translating it yields CASSFGATDTQYF.

The table lists this clonotype with many counts. Written as DNA, the CDR3 is TGTGCCAGCAGTTTAAGGAGGGCGAATGAAAAACTGTTTTTT. This encodes CASSLRRANEKLFF. The V gene is TRBV28, the J gene TRBJ1-4; D is undetermined. From germline, CDR1 is MDHEN and CDR2 SYDVKM. The CDR3 extends over 14 amino acids. The V gene lost 2 bases and the J gene lost 5 bases, with 9 bases spanning the gap. The full variable domain, with the rest looked up from reference TRBV28 and TRBJ1-4, is DVKVTQSSRYLVKRTGEKVFLECVQDMDHENMFWYRQDPGLGLRLIYFSYDVKMKEKGDIPEGYSVSREKKERFSLILESASTNQTSMYLCASSLRRANEKLFFGSGTQLSVL.

The sample holds many counts of this clonotype. The CDR3 loop is CASSLGTASGEQYF. As DNA, the CDR3 is TGCGCCAGCAGCTTGGGGACAGCGTCCGGCGAGCAGTACTTC. The rearrangement uses TRBV5-1 and TRBJ2-7, with D perhaps matching TRBD1 (6 bases). V was cut by 0 bases and J by 6 bases, with 13 bases left in between. The germline gives CDR1 SGHRS, CDR2 YFSETQ. There are 14 residues in the CDR3.

V and J are TRBV2 and TRBJ2-1; perhaps TRBD2 as D (6 bases). The CDR3 has 17 amino acids. The V and J ends lost 4 bases and 0 bases respectively, with 16 bases between them. The germline V gene encodes CDR1 SNHLY and CDR2 FYNNEI. The CDR3 protein is CASSGLCSGSSYNEQFF. Here the CDR3 DNA reads TGTGCCAGCAGTGGGCTATGTAGCGGTAGCTCCTACAATGAGCAGTTCTTC.

A word on this clonotype: An end of the junction does not agree with germline; a read error may underlie this. The CDR3 sequence is CASRAGYQESQYF. The CDR3 DNA reads as TGCGCCAGCAGGGCGGGATACCAAGAGTCCCAGTACTTC. The V gene is TRBV5-1, the J gene TRBJ2-5, with D tentatively TRBD2 (6 bases). The CDR3 is 13 amino acids. Germline CDR1 reads SGHRS; CDR2 reads YFSETQ.

This clonotype was observed at least ten times. The chain has TRBV12-3 or TRBV12-4 and TRBJ2-3, with TRBD2 as a possible D gene (5 bases). The ends were cut back, 0 bases at V and 4 bases at J, with 11 bases in the middle. The CDR3 is made up of 15 amino acids. As DNA, the CDR3 is TGTGCCAGCAGTTTAGCGGGAGAAACAGCAGATACGCAGTATTTT. Translation: CASSLAGETADTQYF.

The table lists this clonotype with many counts. V usage is TRBV11-2 and J usage is TRBJ2-7; TRBD1 agrees at 7 bases. In germline, CDR1 is SGHAT, CDR2 FQNNGV. The CDR3 extends over 13 amino acids. The trim removed 3 bases at V and 4 bases at J, leaving 3 bases unmatched. This CDR3 reads CASSFGQEYEQYF. CDR3 sequence (DNA): TGTGCCAGCAGCTTCGGACAGGAGTACGAGCAGTACTTC.

Comments on this clonotype: Since a much larger clone is just one base distant, this may be a read error. The chain uses TRBV20-1 and TRBJ1-1, with 10 positions matching TRBD1. This CDR3 has 14 amino acids. The germline gives CDR1 DFQATT, CDR2 SNEGSKA (reference sequence). The CDR3 DNA reads TGCAGTGCTAGACATGGACAGGGGGACACTGGAGCTTTCTTT. Protein: CSARHGQGDTGAFF.